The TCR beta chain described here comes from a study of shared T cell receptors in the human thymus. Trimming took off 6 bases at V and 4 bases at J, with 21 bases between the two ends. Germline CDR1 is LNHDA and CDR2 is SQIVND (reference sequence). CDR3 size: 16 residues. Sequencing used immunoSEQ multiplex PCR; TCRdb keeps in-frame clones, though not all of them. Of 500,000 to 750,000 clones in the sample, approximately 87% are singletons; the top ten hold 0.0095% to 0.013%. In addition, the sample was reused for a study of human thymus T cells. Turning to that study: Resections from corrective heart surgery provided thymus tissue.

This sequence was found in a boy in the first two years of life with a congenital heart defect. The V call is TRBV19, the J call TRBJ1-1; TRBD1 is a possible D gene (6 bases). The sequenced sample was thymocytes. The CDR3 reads CASSLNAPGGRTEAFF. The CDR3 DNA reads TGTGCCAGTAGCCTAAACGCCCCGGGGGGCCGCACTGAAGCTTTCTTT.